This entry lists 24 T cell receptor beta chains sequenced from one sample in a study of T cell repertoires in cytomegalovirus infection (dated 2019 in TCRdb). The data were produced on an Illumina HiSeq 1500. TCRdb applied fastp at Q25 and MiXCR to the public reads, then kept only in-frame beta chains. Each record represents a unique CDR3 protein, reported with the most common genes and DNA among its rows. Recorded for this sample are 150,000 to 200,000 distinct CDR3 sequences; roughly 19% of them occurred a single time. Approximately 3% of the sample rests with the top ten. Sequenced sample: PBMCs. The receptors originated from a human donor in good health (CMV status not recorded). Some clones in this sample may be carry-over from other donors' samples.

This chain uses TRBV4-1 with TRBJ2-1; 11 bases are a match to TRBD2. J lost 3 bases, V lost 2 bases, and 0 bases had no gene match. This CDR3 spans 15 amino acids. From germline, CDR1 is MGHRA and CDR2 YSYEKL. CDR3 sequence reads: CASSQLAGGYNEQFF. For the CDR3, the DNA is TGCGCCAGCAGCCAACTAGCGGGAGGCTACAATGAGCAGTTCTTC.

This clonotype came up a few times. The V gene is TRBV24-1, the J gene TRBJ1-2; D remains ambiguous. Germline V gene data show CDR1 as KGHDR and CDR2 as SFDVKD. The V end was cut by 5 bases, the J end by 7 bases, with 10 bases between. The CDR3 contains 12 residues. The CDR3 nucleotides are TGTGCCACCAGTGTGGGGTTGAGTGGCTACACCTTC. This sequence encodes CATSVGLSGYTF.

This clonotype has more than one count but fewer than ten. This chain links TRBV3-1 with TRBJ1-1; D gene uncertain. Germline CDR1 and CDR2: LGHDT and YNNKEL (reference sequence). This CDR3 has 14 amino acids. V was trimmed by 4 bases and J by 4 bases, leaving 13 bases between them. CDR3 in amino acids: CASSLAGWGTEAFF. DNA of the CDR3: TGTGCCAGCAGCCTCGCGGGATGGGGCACTGAAGCTTTCTTT.

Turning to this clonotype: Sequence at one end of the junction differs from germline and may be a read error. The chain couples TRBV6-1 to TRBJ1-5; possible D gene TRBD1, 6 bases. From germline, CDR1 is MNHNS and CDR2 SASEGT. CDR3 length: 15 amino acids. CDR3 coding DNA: TGTGACAGCAGCCTACAGGGTGTTCGTAGTGGGCCCCAGCATTTT. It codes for CDSSLQGVRSGPQHF.

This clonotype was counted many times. CDR3 nucleotide sequence: TGTGCTAGTGGTTTACGGGGGCGGAATGAGCAGTTCTTC. Translation gives CASGLRGRNEQFF. V and J are TRBV12-5 and TRBJ2-1, with D perhaps matching TRBD1 or TRBD2 (6 bases each). CDR1 and CDR2 (germline): LGHNT, FRNRAP. Trimming took off 3 bases at V and 7 bases at J, with 10 bases between the two ends. The CDR3 covers 13 residues. Using reference TRBV12-5 and TRBJ2-1 for the parts outside the CDR3, the full variable domain is DARVTQTPRHKVTEMGQEVTMRCQPILGHNTVFWYRQTMMQGLELLAYFRNRAPLDDSGMPKDRFSAEMPDATLATLKIQPSEPRDSAVYFCASGLRGRNEQFFGPGTRLTVL.

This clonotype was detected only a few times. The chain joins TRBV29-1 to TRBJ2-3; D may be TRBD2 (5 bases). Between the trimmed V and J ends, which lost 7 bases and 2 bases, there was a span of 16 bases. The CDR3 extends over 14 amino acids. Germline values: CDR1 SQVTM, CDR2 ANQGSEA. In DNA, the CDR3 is TGCAGCGCCGAAGCGGAGTGGGACACAGATACGCAGTATTTT. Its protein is CSAEAEWDTDTQYF.

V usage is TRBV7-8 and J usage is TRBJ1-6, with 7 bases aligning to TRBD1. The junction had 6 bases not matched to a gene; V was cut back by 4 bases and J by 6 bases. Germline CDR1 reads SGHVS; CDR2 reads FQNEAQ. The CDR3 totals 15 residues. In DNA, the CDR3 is TGTGCCAGCAGCTCGGGACAGCCCCGTAATTCACCCCTCCACTTT. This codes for CASSSGQPRNSPLHF. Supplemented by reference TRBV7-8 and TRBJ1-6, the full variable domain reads GAGVSQSPRYKVAKRGQDVALRCDPISGHVSLFWYQQALGQGPEFLTYFQNEAQLDKSGLPSDRFFAERPEGSVSTLKIQRTQQEDSAVYLCASSSGQPRNSPLHFGNGTRLTVT.

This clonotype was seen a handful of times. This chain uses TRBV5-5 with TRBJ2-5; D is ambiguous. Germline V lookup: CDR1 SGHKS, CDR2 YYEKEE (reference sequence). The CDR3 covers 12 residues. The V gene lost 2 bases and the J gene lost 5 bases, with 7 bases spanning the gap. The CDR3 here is CASSFSSETQYF. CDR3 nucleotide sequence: TGTGCCAGCAGCTTTAGTTCGGAGACCCAGTACTTC.

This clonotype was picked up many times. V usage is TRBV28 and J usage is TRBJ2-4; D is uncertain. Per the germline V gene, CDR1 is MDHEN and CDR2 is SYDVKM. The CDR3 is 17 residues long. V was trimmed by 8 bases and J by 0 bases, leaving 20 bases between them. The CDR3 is CASEGSGGILAKNIQYF. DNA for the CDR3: TGTGCCAGCGAAGGATCAGGCGGAATATTAGCCAAAAACATTCAGTACTTC.

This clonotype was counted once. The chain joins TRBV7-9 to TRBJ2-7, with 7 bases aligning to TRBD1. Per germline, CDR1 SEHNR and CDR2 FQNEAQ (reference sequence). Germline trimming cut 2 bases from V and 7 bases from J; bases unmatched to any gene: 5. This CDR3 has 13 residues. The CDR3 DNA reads TGTGCCAGCAGCTTAAAGGGGGCTGAGGAGCAGTACTTC. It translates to CASSLKGAEEQYF.

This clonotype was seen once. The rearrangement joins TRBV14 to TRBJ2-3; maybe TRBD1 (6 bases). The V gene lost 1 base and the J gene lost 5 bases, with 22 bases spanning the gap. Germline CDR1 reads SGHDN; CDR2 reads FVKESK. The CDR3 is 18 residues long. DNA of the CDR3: TGTGCCAGCAGCCAAGGATCAGGGGCCCGCGGATTACGAGATACGCAGTATTTT. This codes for CASSQGSGARGLRDTQYF.

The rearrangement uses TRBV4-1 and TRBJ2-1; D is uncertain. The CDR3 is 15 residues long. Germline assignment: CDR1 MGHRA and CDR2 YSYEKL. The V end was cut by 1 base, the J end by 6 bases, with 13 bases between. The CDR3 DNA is TGCGCCAGCAGCCAAGGGTTAATAAACGCCAATGAGCAGTTCTTC. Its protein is CASSQGLINANEQFF.

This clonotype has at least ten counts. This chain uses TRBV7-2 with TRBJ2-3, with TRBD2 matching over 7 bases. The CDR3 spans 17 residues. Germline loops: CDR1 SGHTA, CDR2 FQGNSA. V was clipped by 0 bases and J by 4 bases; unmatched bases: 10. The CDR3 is CASSLAGAGGGADTQYF. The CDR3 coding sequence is TGTGCCAGCAGCTTAGCAGGCGCGGGTGGGGGGGCAGATACGCAGTATTTT.

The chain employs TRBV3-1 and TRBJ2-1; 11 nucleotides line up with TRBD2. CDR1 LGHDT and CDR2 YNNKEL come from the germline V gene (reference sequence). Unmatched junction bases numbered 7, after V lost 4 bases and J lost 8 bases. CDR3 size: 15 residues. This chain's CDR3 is CASSLSGRGIDEQFF. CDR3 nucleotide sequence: TGTGCCAGCAGCCTTAGCGGGAGGGGAATCGATGAGCAGTTCTTC.

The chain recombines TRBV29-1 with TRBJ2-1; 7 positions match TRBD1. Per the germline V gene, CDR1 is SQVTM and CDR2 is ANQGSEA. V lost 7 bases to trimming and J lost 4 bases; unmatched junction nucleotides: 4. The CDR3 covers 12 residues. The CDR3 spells CSGDREYNEQFF. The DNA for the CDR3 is TGCAGCGGTGACAGGGAATACAATGAGCAGTTCTTC.

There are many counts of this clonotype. Here the CDR3 reads CASSLGGFDKNIQYF. In DNA form, the CDR3 reads TGTGCCAGCAGTTTAGGGGGTTTCGACAAAAACATTCAGTACTTC. This rearrangement joins TRBV12-3 or TRBV12-4 to TRBJ2-4; D is undetermined. V was shortened by 1 base and J by 3 bases, with 10 bases between the two germline ends. The CDR3 is made up of 15 amino acids.

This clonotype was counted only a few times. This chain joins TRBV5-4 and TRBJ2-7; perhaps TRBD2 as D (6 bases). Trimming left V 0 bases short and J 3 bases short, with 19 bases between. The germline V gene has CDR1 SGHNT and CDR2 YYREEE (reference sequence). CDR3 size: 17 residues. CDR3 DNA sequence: TGTGCCAGCAGCTTGGCCCTGTCGCGGCAGGACTACTACGAGCAGTACTTC. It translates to CASSLALSRQDYYEQYF.

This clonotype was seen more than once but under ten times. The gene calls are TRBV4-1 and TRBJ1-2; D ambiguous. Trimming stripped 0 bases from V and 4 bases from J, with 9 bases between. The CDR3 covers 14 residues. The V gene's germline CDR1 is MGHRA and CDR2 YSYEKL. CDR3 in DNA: TGCGCCAGCAGCCAAGAGGTGGGCGTCTATGGCTACACCTTC. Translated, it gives CASSQEVGVYGYTF.

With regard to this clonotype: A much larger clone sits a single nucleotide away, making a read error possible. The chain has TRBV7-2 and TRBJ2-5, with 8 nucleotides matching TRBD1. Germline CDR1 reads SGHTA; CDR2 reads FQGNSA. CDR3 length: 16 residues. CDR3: CASSWGTTGAQENQYF. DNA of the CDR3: TGTGCCAGCAGCTGGGGAACGACAGGGGCCCAAGAGAACCAGTACTTC.

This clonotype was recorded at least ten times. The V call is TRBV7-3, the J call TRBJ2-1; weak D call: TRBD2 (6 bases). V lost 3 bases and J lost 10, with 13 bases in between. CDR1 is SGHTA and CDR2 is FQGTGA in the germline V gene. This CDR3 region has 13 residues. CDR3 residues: CASSFSGQGEQFF. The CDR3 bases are TGTGCCAGCAGCTTTAGCGGCCAGGGAGAGCAGTTCTTC.

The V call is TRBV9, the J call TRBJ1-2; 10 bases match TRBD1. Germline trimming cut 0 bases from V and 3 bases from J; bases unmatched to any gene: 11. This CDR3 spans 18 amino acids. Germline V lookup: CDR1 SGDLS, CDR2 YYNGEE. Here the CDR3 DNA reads TGTGCCAGCAGCGTAGATTTGACAGGGGGCGCAGGAGACTATGGCTACACCTTC. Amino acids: CASSVDLTGGAGDYGYTF.

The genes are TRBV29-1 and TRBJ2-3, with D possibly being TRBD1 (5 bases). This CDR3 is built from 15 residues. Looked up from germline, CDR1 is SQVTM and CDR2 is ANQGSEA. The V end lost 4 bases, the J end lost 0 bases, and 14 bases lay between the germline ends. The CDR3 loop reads CSVGAPDRSTDTQYF. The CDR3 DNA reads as TGCAGCGTTGGAGCCCCAGACAGAAGCACAGATACGCAGTATTTT.

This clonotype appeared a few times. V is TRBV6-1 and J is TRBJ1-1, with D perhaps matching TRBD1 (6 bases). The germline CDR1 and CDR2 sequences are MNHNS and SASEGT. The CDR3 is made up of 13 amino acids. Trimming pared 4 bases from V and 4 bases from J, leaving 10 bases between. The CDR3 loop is CASSVIQGTEAFF. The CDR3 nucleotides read TGTGCCAGCAGTGTAATACAGGGCACTGAAGCTTTCTTT.

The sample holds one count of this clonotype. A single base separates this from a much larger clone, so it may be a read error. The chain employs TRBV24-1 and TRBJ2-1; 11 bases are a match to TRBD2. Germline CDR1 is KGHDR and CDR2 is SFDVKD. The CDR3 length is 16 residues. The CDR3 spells CATSDTGTSGYNEQLF. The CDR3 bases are TGTGCCACCAGTGATACCGGGACTAGCGGTTACAATGAGCAGTTATTC.